In this sample, the clone carrying this T cell receptor (beta chain) turned up many times. These data are taken from a study of T cells in Graves' hyperthyroidism and ophthalmopathy. From more than 9 ml of fresh peripheral blood, PBMCs were isolated. It was RNA transcripts that yielded the amplified TCR beta CDR3 regions. The HTBI primer set was used in a first-round RT-PCR of the TCR CDR3. TCRdb reprocessed the multiplex PCR reads via MiXCR and lists one record per CDR3 protein. There are some 770,000 distinct CDR3 sequences in the sample; roughly 17% occur only once, and roughly 8% lies in the top ten. V lost 6 bases and J 7 bases, leaving 16 bases between the germline ends. This CDR3 spans 14 amino acids. Looked up from germline, CDR1 is MDHEN and CDR2 is SYDVKM.

The chain combines TRBV28 with TRBJ2-1; D possibly corresponds to TRBD1 (6 bases). The sample was blood. The TCR originated in a young man with Graves' hyperthyroidism. In nucleotides, the CDR3 is TGTGCCAGCAGATACGCGCCGGGACAAAATGAGCAGTTCTTC. This translates into CASRYAPGQNEQFF.